This T cell receptor (beta chain) emerged from a study of cytomegalovirus exposure and HLA in healthy donors. Study findings and constraints: High specificity and sensitivity for cytomegalovirus status were reported for the classifier. Analyzed later, association rates of TCRs varied across HLA loci, with DRB1 most and HLA-C fewest. For most subjects, TCR beta sequences were reported to predict HLA-A and HLA-B alleles with accuracy. Usually a TCR sequence was rare, but some public TCRs were found in many donors.

With 60 Vbeta and 13 Jbeta primers, the PCR was carried out. The data were produced by immunoSEQ multiplex PCR, yet TCRdb's version contains in-frame clones alone and is incomplete. This sample's table reports 87,000 or so clones. In the case of this clone: Its cognate antigen is unknown.

The CDR3 is 14 amino acids. The V segment lost 6 bases and the J segment 1 base; nucleotides outside the gene matches: 2. Germline V gives CDR1 MNHEY, CDR2 SMNVEV (reference sequence). This sequence originates from a man in his fifties in good health and CMV-seropositive. The chain employs TRBV27 and TRBJ1-1; 10 bases agree with TRBD1. Sequencing used PBMCs. The CDR3 nucleotides are TGTGCCAGCAGCCGACAGGGGGCGAACACTGAAGCTTTCTTT. Translating it yields CASSRQGANTEAFF.